This TCR beta chain was recorded in a study of blood T cell repertoires in COVID-19. As for the study in general: Material from acute and convalescent COVID-19 was sourced from the United States, Italy and Spain. PBMCs, B-cell-depleted T cells, or T cells were the source of the cDNA or gDNA that made up the material.

In the authors' methods: Reference gene primers were amplified, and this amplification served to estimate nucleated cell counts. Repertoires were generated with immunoSEQ multiplex PCR, while TCRdb's copy carries only in-frame clones and drops some. The DNA gave D and trimming, while V, J and clone size come from that table. Of 100,000 or so clones listed, around 84% are singletons. There are 16 residues in the CDR3. Trimming removed 4 bases from V and 6 bases from J, with 19 bases in between. Germline loops: CDR1 MNHNY, CDR2 SVGAGI (reference sequence). The specimen was peripheral blood. This receptor was identified in a woman in her 70s with active or convalescent COVID-19. The rearrangement links TRBV6-6 to TRBJ1-3, with a tentative D call TRBD1 (5 bases). CDR3 nucleotides: TGTGCCAGCAGTTCCCCCTACTCGCGGGGCGAAAACACCATATATTTT. Protein: CASSSPYSRGENTIYF.